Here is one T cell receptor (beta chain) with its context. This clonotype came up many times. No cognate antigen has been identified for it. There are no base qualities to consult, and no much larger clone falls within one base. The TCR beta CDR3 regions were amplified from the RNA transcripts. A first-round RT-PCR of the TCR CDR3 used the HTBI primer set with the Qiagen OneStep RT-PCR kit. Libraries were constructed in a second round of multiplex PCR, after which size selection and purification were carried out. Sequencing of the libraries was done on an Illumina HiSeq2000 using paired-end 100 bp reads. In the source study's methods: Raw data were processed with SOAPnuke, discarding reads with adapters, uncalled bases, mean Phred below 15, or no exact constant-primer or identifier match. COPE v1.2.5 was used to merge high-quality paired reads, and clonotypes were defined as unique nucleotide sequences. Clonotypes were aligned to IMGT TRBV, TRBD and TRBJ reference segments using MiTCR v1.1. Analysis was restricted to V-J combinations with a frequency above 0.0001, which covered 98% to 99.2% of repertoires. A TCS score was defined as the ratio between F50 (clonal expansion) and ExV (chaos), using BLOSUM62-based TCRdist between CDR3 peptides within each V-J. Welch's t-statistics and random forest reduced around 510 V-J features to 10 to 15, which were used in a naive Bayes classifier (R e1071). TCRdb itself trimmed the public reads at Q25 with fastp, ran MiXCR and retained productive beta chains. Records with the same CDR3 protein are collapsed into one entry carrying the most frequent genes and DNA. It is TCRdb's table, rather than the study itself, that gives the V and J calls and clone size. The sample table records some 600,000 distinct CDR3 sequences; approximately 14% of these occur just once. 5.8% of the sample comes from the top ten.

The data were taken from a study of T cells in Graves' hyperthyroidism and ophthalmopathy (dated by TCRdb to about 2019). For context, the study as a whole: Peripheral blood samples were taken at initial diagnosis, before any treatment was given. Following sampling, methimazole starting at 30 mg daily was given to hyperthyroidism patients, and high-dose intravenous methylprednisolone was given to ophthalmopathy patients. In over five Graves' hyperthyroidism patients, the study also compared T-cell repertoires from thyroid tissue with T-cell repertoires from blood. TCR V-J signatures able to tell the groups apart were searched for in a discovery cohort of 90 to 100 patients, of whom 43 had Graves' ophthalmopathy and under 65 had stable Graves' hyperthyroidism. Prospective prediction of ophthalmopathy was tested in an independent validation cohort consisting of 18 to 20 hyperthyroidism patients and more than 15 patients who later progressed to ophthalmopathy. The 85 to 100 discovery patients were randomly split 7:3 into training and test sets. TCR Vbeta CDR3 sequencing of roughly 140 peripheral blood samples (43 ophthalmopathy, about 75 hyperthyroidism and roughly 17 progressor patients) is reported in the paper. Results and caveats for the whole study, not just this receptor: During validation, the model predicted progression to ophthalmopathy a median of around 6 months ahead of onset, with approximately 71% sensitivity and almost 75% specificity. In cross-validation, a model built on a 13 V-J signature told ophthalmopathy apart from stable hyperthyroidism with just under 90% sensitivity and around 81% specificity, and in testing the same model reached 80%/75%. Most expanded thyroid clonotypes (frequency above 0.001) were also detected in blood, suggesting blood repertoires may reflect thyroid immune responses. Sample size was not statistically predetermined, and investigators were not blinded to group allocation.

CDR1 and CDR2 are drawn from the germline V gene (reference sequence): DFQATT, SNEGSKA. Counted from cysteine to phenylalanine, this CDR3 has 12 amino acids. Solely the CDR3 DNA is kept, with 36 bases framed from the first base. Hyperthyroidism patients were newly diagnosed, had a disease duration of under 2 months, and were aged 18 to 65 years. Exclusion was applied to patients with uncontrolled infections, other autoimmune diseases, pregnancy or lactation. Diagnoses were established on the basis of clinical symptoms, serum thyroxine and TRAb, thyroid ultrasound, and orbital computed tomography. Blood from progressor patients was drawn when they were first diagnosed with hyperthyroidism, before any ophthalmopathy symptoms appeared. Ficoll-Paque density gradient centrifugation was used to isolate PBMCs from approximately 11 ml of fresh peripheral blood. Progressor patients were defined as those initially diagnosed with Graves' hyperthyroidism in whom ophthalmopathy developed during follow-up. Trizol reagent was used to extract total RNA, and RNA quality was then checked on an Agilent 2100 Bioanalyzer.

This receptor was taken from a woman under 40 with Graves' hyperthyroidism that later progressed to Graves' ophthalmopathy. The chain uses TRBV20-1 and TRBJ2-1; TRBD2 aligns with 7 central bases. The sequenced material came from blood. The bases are TGCAGCCAGGGACTAACCTACAATGAGCAGTTCTTC. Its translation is CSQGLTYNEQFF.